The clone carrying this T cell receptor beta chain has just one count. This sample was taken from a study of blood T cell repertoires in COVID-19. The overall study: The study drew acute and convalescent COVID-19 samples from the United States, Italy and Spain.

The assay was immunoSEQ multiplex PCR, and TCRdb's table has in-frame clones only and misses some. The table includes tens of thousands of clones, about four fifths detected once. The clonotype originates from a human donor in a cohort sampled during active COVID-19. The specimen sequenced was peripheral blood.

The DNA for the CDR3 is TGTGCCAGCAGCCCCCGGGACTCACTAGCCAAAAACATTCAGTACTTC. Encoded protein: CASSPRDSLAKNIQYF. The chain uses TRBV7-9 and TRBJ2-4, with D maybe TRBD2 (6 bases). V lost 5 bases and J 0 bases, leaving 14 bases between the germline ends. The CDR3 extends over 16 amino acids. Germline V lookup: CDR1 SEHNR, CDR2 FQNEAQ (reference sequence).